This entry concerns a single T cell receptor (beta chain). The antigen is not known. The data belong to a study of T cell responses to AZD1222 COVID-19 vaccine. Study-wide results and caveats: Seropositive AZD1222 recipients at baseline numbered only six or seven. Donors were chiefly white British, with a greater number of females, and clonal diversity was perhaps underestimated.

Trimming cost V 0 bases and J 0 bases, with 12 bases left between them. Per germline, CDR1 LGHNA and CDR2 YNFKEQ. CDR3 length: 16 residues. Libraries were prepared by immunoSEQ multiplex PCR; TCRdb keeps only in-frame clonotypes and omits some of them. In the table there are roughly 100,000 clones, approximately 88% of which are singletons. The sample in question was peripheral blood, obtained on day 0 of AZD1222 vaccination. The gene calls are TRBV4-2 and TRBJ2-7, with D possibly being TRBD1 (5 bases). This clonotype originated in an adult in good health. Here the CDR3 reads CASSQEGRQPSYEQYF. CDR3 DNA: TGTGCCAGCAGCCAAGAAGGGCGACAGCCCTCCTACGAGCAGTACTTC.